This T cell receptor (beta chain) comes out of a study of human T cells and chemical hapten exposure. As to this clonotype: Its cognate antigen is unknown.

Study-wide results and caveats: In the PT1 data, expanded TCR counts showed a positive correlation with patch test score.

The time point was: pre-sensitization, week 0. The treatment here: therapeutic diphenylcyclopropenone sensitization with weekly scalp DPC. Unique molecular identifiers were affixed to discrete cDNA molecules within the library. TCRdb re-derived calls from the RACE reads in MiXCR, one entry per CDR3 protein. The profile shows 300,000 to 400,000 distinct CDR3 sequences, 4.5% to 6% of them singletons. The receptor was derived from a woman in her 50s with alopecia areata. Some clones in this sample may be carry-over from other donors' samples. Here the sequenced sample was whole blood, taken in connection with sensitization to the hapten diphenylcyclopropenone (DPC).

CDR3 region: CASSSSTGGASYEQYF. The CDR3 bases are TGTGCCAGCAGTTCATCTACAGGGGGCGCCTCCTACGAGCAGTACTTC. The chain joins TRBV28 to TRBJ2-7; 9 nucleotides agree with TRBD1. The V gene end was trimmed by 4 bases and the J gene end by 0 bases; junction bases not matched to a gene: 7. CDR3 size: 16 residues. Germline V lookup: CDR1 MDHEN, CDR2 SYDVKM.